Below, one T cell receptor (beta chain) is given with its context. This entry comes from a study of blood T cell repertoires in COVID-19. CDR1 MNHNY and CDR2 SVGAGI come from the germline V gene (reference sequence). The CDR3 consists of 13 residues. Trimming took 3 bases from V and 8 from J; bases not matched to a gene: 5. Clones were read by immunoSEQ multiplex PCR, and TCRdb kept only the in-frame ones, dropping some. The table shows approximately 100,000 clones, with over 75% occurring only once. The TCR originated in a human donor in a cohort sampled during active COVID-19. The specimen sequenced was peripheral blood. V and J are TRBV6-6 and TRBJ1-1; 8 bases align to TRBD1. The DNA for the CDR3 is TGTGCCAGCAGTTATCAGGACAGGGCGGAAGCTTTCTTT. It is translated as CASSYQDRAEAFF.